One and the same sample provided the 22 T cell receptor beta chains below, sequenced in a study of T-cell reconstitution after alpha-beta-depleted transplantation in children. It was with unique molecular identifiers that the TCRbeta library was prepared. TCRdb re-called the PCR reads through MiXCR, storing one row per CDR3 protein. The sample includes some 200,000 distinct CDR3 sequences, over 5.5% seen only once; the top ten take approximately 3%. Specimen: PBMCs from the stem cell graft donor, collected from the stem cell graft. These receptors all stem from a human donor who donated a stem cell graft to a child with Wiskott-Aldrich syndrome.

This clonotype appeared many times. V gene TRBV12-3 or TRBV12-4 combines with J gene TRBJ2-7; maybe TRBD1 (6 bases). V dropped 7 bases and J dropped 3 bases, with 19 bases sitting between them. The CDR3 contains 15 residues. CDR3: CASTARSGADYEQYF. The CDR3 DNA follows: TGTGCCAGCACCGCCCGGTCAGGGGCGGACTACGAGCAGTACTTC.

This clonotype was observed many times. The gene calls are TRBV7-9 and TRBJ2-7, with TRBD1 matching over 10 bases. Trimming at V came to 5 bases and at J to 2 bases, leaving 9 bases not matched to a gene. The CDR3 totals 16 residues. The germline V gene has CDR1 SEHNR and CDR2 FQNEAQ (reference sequence). CDR3 bases: TGTGCCAGCAGCCAAGGACCGGGACAGGGGCCCTACGAGCAGTACTTC. Protein sequence: CASSQGPGQGPYEQYF.

This clonotype was detected many times. V gene TRBV29-1 combines with J gene TRBJ2-7, with D perhaps TRBD1 (5 bases). CDR3 length: 18 residues. From germline, CDR1 is SQVTM and CDR2 ANQGSEA. V lost 1 base and J lost 2, with 24 bases in between. This chain's CDR3 is CSVEAPNHRQNIPYEQYF. In DNA form, the CDR3 reads TGCAGCGTTGAAGCCCCAAACCACCGACAGAACATCCCCTACGAGCAGTACTTC.

The chain's CDR3 is CASSLPRQIETQYF. CDR3 DNA: TGTGCCAGCAGCTTACCTCGGCAGATAGAGACCCAGTACTTC. The chain has TRBV7-2 and TRBJ2-5; D remains ambiguous. Trimming pared 2 bases from V and 4 bases from J, leaving 11 bases between. Per the germline V gene, CDR1 is SGHTA and CDR2 is FQGNSA. This CDR3 comprises 14 residues. Full variable domain (outside the CDR3, taken from reference TRBV7-2 and TRBJ2-5): GAGVSQSPSNKVTEKGKDVELRCDPISGHTALYWYRQSLGQGLEFLIYFQGNSAPDKSGLPSDRFSAERTGGSVSTLTIQRTQQEDSAVYLCASSLPRQIETQYFGPGTRLLVL.

This sequence joins TRBV12-3 or TRBV12-4 and TRBJ2-7; perhaps D is TRBD1 or TRBD2 (5 bases each). The CDR3 sequence is 14 residues long. V lost 3 bases, J lost 3 bases, and 12 bases lay in between. The chain's CDR3 is CASSLGPPVYEQYF. The CDR3, as DNA: TGTGCCAGCAGTTTGGGACCCCCGGTCTACGAGCAGTACTTC.

This clonotype was counted a few times. V usage is TRBV5-1 and J usage is TRBJ2-1; a possible D gene is TRBD1 (6 bases). Trimming took off 0 bases at V and 3 bases at J, with 7 bases between the two ends. The CDR3 is made up of 14 amino acids. Germline loops: CDR1 SGHRS, CDR2 YFSETQ. The CDR3, as DNA: TGCGCCAGCAGCTTGGGGGACAACTACAATGAGCAGTTCTTC. It encodes CASSLGDNYNEQFF.

This clonotype was observed at least ten times. The V gene is TRBV5-1, the J gene TRBJ2-3; possible D gene TRBD2, 5 bases. V lost 4 bases, J lost 0 bases, and 12 bases lay in between. The CDR3 sequence is 15 residues long. The germline CDR1 and CDR2 sequences are SGHRS and YFSETQ. CDR3 coding DNA: TGCGCCAGCAGCCCCCTGAGAGGGAGCACAGATACGCAGTATTTT. Amino acid sequence: CASSPLRGSTDTQYF.

This clonotype was recorded at least ten times. The CDR3 region has the DNA TGTGCCATCATATTCCGGGACTTCCTCTACGAGCAGTACTTC. Translated: CAIIFRDFLYEQYF. This chain joins TRBV9 and TRBJ2-7, with D possibly matching TRBD2 (6 bases). V lost 9 bases and J lost 3, with 19 bases in between. Germline V gene sequence: CDR1 SGDLS, CDR2 YYNGEE. The CDR3 loop spans 14 amino acids.

This clonotype was picked up many times. The chain uses TRBV4-2 and TRBJ1-5; tentative D call: TRBD1 (5 bases). Germline loops: CDR1 LGHNA, CDR2 YNFKEQ. The length of the CDR3 is 15 residues. Trimming took off 0 bases at V and 1 base at J, with 7 bases between the two ends. CDR3 residues: CASSQDRDSNQPQHF. The CDR3 region has the DNA TGTGCCAGCAGCCAAGACAGGGACAGCAATCAGCCCCAGCATTTT.

There are many counts of this clonotype. V and J are TRBV20-1 and TRBJ2-4; D not resolved. V shed 1 base and J shed 0 bases, with 10 bases lying between them. The CDR3 extends over 15 amino acids. CDR1 and CDR2 from the germline V gene are DFQATT and SNEGSKA (reference sequence). The CDR3 nucleotides are TGCAGTGCTAGAGGTGTCTCACTAGCCAAAAACATTCAGTACTTC. Encoded protein: CSARGVSLAKNIQYF.

This clonotype showed up just a few times. This chain links TRBV19 with TRBJ2-7, with 7 positions matching TRBD1. The germline gives CDR1 LNHDA, CDR2 SQIVND (reference sequence). This CDR3 has 16 amino acids. After removal of 4 bases from V and 4 bases from J, the junction contained 13 bases not matched to a gene. The CDR3 loop reads CASSTPQKTGSYEQYF. The DNA of the CDR3 is TGTGCCAGTAGTACGCCGCAAAAGACAGGGTCGTACGAGCAGTACTTC.

Ten or more counts support this clonotype. The rearrangement links TRBV7-2 to TRBJ2-4; TRBD2 might be the D (6 bases). V shed 2 bases and J shed 7 bases, with 9 bases lying between them. This CDR3 spans 13 amino acids. In germline, CDR1 is SGHTA, CDR2 FQGNSA. The CDR3 bases are TGTGCCAGCAGCTTAATGGGGAGGAACATTCAGTACTTC. Its translation is CASSLMGRNIQYF. Full variable domain (rest looked up from reference TRBV7-2 and TRBJ2-4): GAGVSQSPSNKVTEKGKDVELRCDPISGHTALYWYRQSLGQGLEFLIYFQGNSAPDKSGLPSDRFSAERTGGSVSTLTIQRTQQEDSAVYLCASSLMGRNIQYFGAGTRLSVL.

At least ten counts were recorded for this clonotype. The rearrangement joins TRBV2 to TRBJ2-7, with 10 bases matching TRBD2. After removal of 5 bases from V and 2 bases from J, the junction contained 6 bases not matched to a gene. The length of the CDR3 is 15 residues. In germline, CDR1 is SNHLY, CDR2 FYNNEI. CDR3 protein: CASSKLLAGTYEQYF. The CDR3, as DNA: TGTGCCAGCAGTAAGCTACTAGCGGGGACCTACGAGCAGTACTTC. The entire variable domain, with the rest obtained from reference TRBV2 and TRBJ2-7, is as follows: EPEVTQTPSHQVTQMGQEVILRCVPISNHLYFYWYRQILGQKVEFLVSFYNNEISEKSEIFDDQFSVERPDGSNFTLKIRSTKLEDSAMYFCASSKLLAGTYEQYFGPGTRLTVT.

This clonotype is large by share. The rearrangement joins TRBV11-2 to TRBJ2-5, with TRBD2 identical over 7 bases. The CDR3 sequence is 15 residues long. Germline CDR1 and CDR2: SGHAT and FQNNGV. Trimming cost V 3 bases and J 1 base; bases outside gene matches: 5. In DNA, the CDR3 is TGTGCCAGCAGCTTCTGGGGGGGGAGCCAAGAGACCCAGTACTTC. Encoded protein: CASSFWGGSQETQYF.

Many counts were recorded for this clonotype. The V gene is TRBV29-1, the J gene TRBJ2-1; TRBD1 matches 7 bases. CDR1 SQVTM and CDR2 ANQGSEA come from the germline V gene. V dropped 4 bases and J dropped 6; count of bases not matched to a gene: 6. The CDR3 extends over 13 amino acids. The CDR3 coding sequence is TGCAGCGTTGCTGGACAGGTGACCAATGAGCAGTTCTTC. This translates into CSVAGQVTNEQFF.

This clonotype has at least ten counts. Here the CDR3 DNA reads TGTGCCAGCAGCGAAAATCCGGGGAAAGAGACCCAGTACTTC. Protein sequence: CASSENPGKETQYF. The chain uses TRBV9 and TRBJ2-5, with a possible D match to TRBD2 (5 bases). V was cut by 3 bases and J by 3 bases, with 12 bases left in between. The length of the CDR3 is 14 residues. Germline values: CDR1 SGDLS, CDR2 YYNGEE.

At least ten counts were recorded for this clonotype. The rearrangement links TRBV29-1 to TRBJ2-3; tentatively, D is TRBD1 (6 bases). Germline CDR1 and CDR2: SQVTM and ANQGSEA. CDR3 size: 15 residues. The V end lost 0 bases, the J end lost 2 bases, and 12 bases lay between the germline ends. The DNA for the CDR3 is TGCAGCGTTGAAGATTCCAGGGGTTTCACAGATACGCAGTATTTT. It codes for CSVEDSRGFTDTQYF.

A few counts support this clonotype. The chain is built from TRBV5-1 and TRBJ2-5; TRBD1 aligns across 9 bases. J was trimmed by 5 bases and V by 2 bases; bases with no gene match: 4. The CDR3 covers 14 residues. Per germline, CDR1 SGHRS and CDR2 YFSETQ. The CDR3 reads CASSFTGGEETQYF. The CDR3, as DNA: TGCGCCAGCAGCTTTACAGGGGGCGAGGAGACCCAGTACTTC.

This clonotype was counted ten times or more. The chain carries TRBV9 and TRBJ1-5, with D uncertain. The CDR3 contains 17 residues. Trimming shortened V by 0 bases and J by 4 bases, and 17 bases separated the two germline ends. From germline, CDR1 is SGDLS and CDR2 YYNGEE. Here the CDR3 DNA reads TGTGCCAGCAGCGTAGCTGAACTTGGGTTTGGGAATCAGCCCCAGCATTTT. Translation: CASSVAELGFGNQPQHF.

This clonotype was seen a handful of times. The chain links TRBV7-8 to TRBJ2-3; 10 bases match TRBD2. With V trimmed by 3 bases and J by 3 bases, 3 bases remained unmatched. CDR3 size: 15 residues. CDR1 and CDR2 from the germline V gene are SGHVS and FQNEAQ. CDR3 residues: CASSFLAGETDTQYF. The CDR3 DNA reads as TGTGCCAGCAGCTTTCTAGCGGGGGAGACAGATACGCAGTATTTT.

This clonotype came up a few times. The chain carries TRBV15 and TRBJ2-4; the match to TRBD2 covers 8 bases. V was clipped by 0 bases and J by 2 bases; unmatched bases: 6. The CDR3 totals 17 residues. CDR1 is LNHNV and CDR2 is YYDKDF in the germline V gene (reference sequence). The CDR3 sequence is CATSRDNSGATKNIQYF. The CDR3 DNA reads TGTGCCACCAGCAGAGACAATAGCGGGGCGACCAAAAACATTCAGTACTTC.

This clonotype was seen many times. This chain connects TRBV2 to TRBJ2-3; 9 bases align to TRBD2. CDR1 and CDR2 from the germline V gene are SNHLY and FYNNEI. V lost 3 bases to trimming and J lost 2 bases; unmatched junction nucleotides: 9. CDR3 length: 17 residues. DNA for the CDR3: TGTGCCAGCAGTGACATTAGGCTAGCGGGGACCACAGATACGCAGTATTTT. This sequence encodes CASSDIRLAGTTDTQYF.